Shown below are 20 T cell receptor beta chains from a single sample sequenced in a study of vaccination and CD4 T cells after COVID-19. These receptors' antigens are unknown. Specified treatment: roughly ten-day PBMC culture with coronavirus spike peptide pools or control peptides (ViraFEST assay). Sequencing of cultured CD4+ T cell DNA used the Oncomine TCR Beta short-read assay. One entry per CDR3 protein results from TCRdb running MiXCR on the PCR reads. This sample has about 21,000 distinct CDR3 sequences, with 70% found just once. The sequenced sample consisted of CD4+ T cells from blood, cultured in vitro. The receptors were sampled from a human donor who had recovered from COVID-19.

This clonotype appeared once. This chain connects TRBV6-2 or TRBV6-3 to TRBJ1-3, with D possibly being TRBD1 (5 bases). V was trimmed by 4 bases and J by 4 bases, leaving 8 bases between them. CDR3 size: 13 residues. CDR1 and CDR2 from the germline V gene are MNHEY and SVGEGT. In DNA form, the CDR3 reads TGTGCCAGCAGTTCCGGGACGGGAAACACCATATATTTT. Its protein is CASSSGTGNTIYF.

The J gene is TRBJ2-3, the V gene TRBV20-1; tentatively, D is TRBD2 (6 bases). CDR1 and CDR2 (germline): DFQATT, SNEGSKA (reference sequence). V lost 3 bases, J lost 1 base, and 8 bases lay in between. The CDR3 length is 13 residues. CDR3 in amino acids: CSASASGTDTQYF. DNA of the CDR3: TGCAGTGCTAGCGCTAGCGGCACAGATACGCAGTATTTT.

The chain has TRBV20-1 and TRBJ1-1; 7 nucleotides agree with TRBD1. CDR1 and CDR2 (germline): DFQATT, SNEGSKA (reference sequence). CDR3 length: 14 residues. The ends lost 2 bases at V and 10 bases at J; junction bases unmatched: 13. The CDR3, as DNA: TGCAGTGCTAGACCCACCCCAGGGGGGCGAGGAGCTTTCTTT. Translating it yields CSARPTPGGRGAFF.

This clonotype showed up just a few times. The V call is TRBV25-1, the J call TRBJ1-1; TRBD1 aligns across 7 bases. After removal of 4 bases from V and 2 bases from J, the junction contained 7 bases not matched to a gene. CDR3 size: 15 residues. The V gene's germline CDR1 is MGHDK and CDR2 SYGVNS. DNA for the CDR3: TGTGCCAGCAGTGGCCTTGGGACAGCCAACACTGAAGCTTTCTTT. Its translation: CASSGLGTANTEAFF.

J is TRBJ1-1 and V is TRBV7-9; D is perhaps TRBD1 (5 bases). Germline CDR1 is SEHNR and CDR2 is FQNEAQ (reference sequence). Trimming took 1 base from V and 5 from J, leaving 17 bases between them. This CDR3 is built from 16 residues. The CDR3 is CASSLGVGGGHTEAFF. Written as DNA, the CDR3 is TGTGCCAGCAGCTTAGGAGTGGGGGGAGGGCATACTGAAGCTTTCTTT.

The chain has TRBV2 and TRBJ2-4, with 9 bases that match TRBD1. V shed 6 bases and J 0 bases; nucleotides not matched to a gene: 3. Germline V gene sequence: CDR1 SNHLY, CDR2 FYNNEI. The CDR3 loop spans 15 amino acids. CDR3 amino acids: CASRGQGLAKNIQYF. The CDR3 DNA follows: TGTGCCAGCAGGGGACAGGGTCTAGCCAAAAACATTCAGTACTTC.

The V gene is TRBV2, the J gene TRBJ2-1; 7 positions match TRBD1. Losses at the gene ends were 10 bases for V and 4 bases for J; bases not matched to a gene: 13. CDR1 and CDR2 from the germline V gene are SNHLY and FYNNEI. This CDR3 contains 15 residues. The CDR3 DNA reads TGTGCCACCGTCCTAGAGGGACAGATATACAATGAGCAGTTCTTC. Its translation: CATVLEGQIYNEQFF.

The chain links TRBV24-1 to TRBJ2-7, with no clear D. Trimming took off 12 bases at V and 4 bases at J, with 6 bases between the two ends. The CDR3 is made up of 9 amino acids. The germline V gene encodes CDR1 KGHDR and CDR2 SFDVKD. The CDR3 protein is CAPQYEQYF. CDR3 DNA: TGTGCCCCACAATACGAGCAGTACTTC.

V and J are TRBV7-2 and TRBJ2-2; 8 bases are a match to TRBD1. This CDR3 is 15 amino acids long. J was trimmed by 1 base and V by 5 bases; bases with no gene match: 3. CDR1 and CDR2 from the germline V gene are SGHTA and FQGNSA. The CDR3 spells CASSQDRVNTGELFF. The CDR3 coding sequence is TGTGCCAGCAGCCAGGACAGGGTGAACACCGGGGAGCTGTTTTTT. Using reference TRBV7-2 and TRBJ2-2 for the parts outside the CDR3, the full variable domain is GAGVSQSPSNKVTEKGKDVELRCDPISGHTALYWYRQSLGQGLEFLIYFQGNSAPDKSGLPSDRFSAERTGGSVSTLTIQRTQQEDSAVYLCASSQDRVNTGELFFGEGSRLTVL.

V gene TRBV5-1 combines with J gene TRBJ2-5; D gene uncertain. Germline-derived CDR1 and CDR2 are SGHRS and YFSETQ. Trimming left V 4 bases short and J 5 bases short, with 6 bases between. This CDR3 has 11 amino acids. This CDR3 is CASSGKETQYF. The CDR3 region has the DNA TGCGCCAGCAGCGGCAAGGAGACCCAGTACTTC.

Regarding this clonotype: Because the CDR3 is missing its conserved closing phenylalanine or tryptophan, this is likely a read error. The genes are TRBV20-1 and TRBJ2-1, with 9 nucleotides matching TRBD2. CDR1 and CDR2 (germline): DFQATT, SNEGSKA (reference sequence). V lost 3 bases to trimming and J lost 6 bases; unmatched junction nucleotides: 9. This CDR3 has 15 residues. The DNA of the CDR3 is TGCAGTGCTAGTCGGTTAGCGGGAGTTTCCAATGAGCAGTTCCTC. This codes for CSASRLAGVSNEQFL.

The rearrangement links TRBV30 to TRBJ1-1; D remains unclear. Trimming cost V 0 bases and J 1 base, with 6 bases left between them. Looked up from germline, CDR1 is GTSNPN and CDR2 is SVGIG (reference sequence). This CDR3 contains 13 residues. In DNA form, the CDR3 reads TGTGCCTGGAGTGTACTCCGGAACACTGAAGCTTTCTTT. Its protein product is CAWSVLRNTEAFF.

This chain uses TRBV19 with TRBJ2-6; no clear D. This CDR3 contains 14 residues. The V and J ends lost 6 bases and 0 bases respectively, with 6 bases between them. CDR1 LNHDA and CDR2 SQIVND come from the germline V gene (reference sequence). The CDR3, as DNA: TGTGCCAGTAGGCGTACCTCTGGGGCCAACGTCCTGACTTTC. Protein: CASRRTSGANVLTF.

The rearrangement joins TRBV28 to TRBJ1-5, with TRBD1 identical over 10 bases. V lost 6 bases to trimming and J lost 7 bases; unmatched junction nucleotides: 15. Looked up from germline, CDR1 is MDHEN and CDR2 is SYDVKM. The CDR3 totals 17 residues. The CDR3 sequence is CASSYSPDRGLGQPQHF. Written as DNA, the CDR3 is TGTGCCAGCAGCTACTCCCCCGACAGGGGGCTCGGGCAGCCCCAGCATTTT. Based on the CDR3 plus reference TRBV28 and TRBJ1-5, the full variable domain is DVKVTQSSRYLVKRTGEKVFLECVQDMDHENMFWYRQDPGLGLRLIYFSYDVKMKEKGDIPEGYSVSREKKERFSLILESASTNQTSMYLCASSYSPDRGLGQPQHFGDGTRLSIL.

The V call is TRBV27, the J call TRBJ2-2; D remains ambiguous. The germline V gene has CDR1 MNHEY and CDR2 SMNVEV (reference sequence). This CDR3 region has 13 residues. Trimming took off 7 bases at V and 4 bases at J, with 10 bases between the two ends. CDR3 in amino acids: CASMRFFTGELFF. The CDR3 DNA sequence: TGTGCCAGCATGCGATTCTTCACCGGGGAGCTGTTTTTT.

The V call is TRBV12-3 or TRBV12-4, the J call TRBJ2-6; tentatively, D is TRBD1 (6 bases). V gave up 3 bases and J gave up 0 bases, with 18 bases separating them. The CDR3 is made up of 19 amino acids. The CDR3 loop is CASSLRVGGATSGANVLTF. CDR3 nucleotide sequence: TGTGCCAGCAGTTTGAGAGTAGGGGGAGCCACCTCTGGGGCCAACGTCCTGACTTTC.

This rearrangement joins TRBV7-8 to TRBJ2-1, with 9 bases lining up with TRBD2. The CDR3 length is 17 residues. CDR1 and CDR2 (germline): SGHVS, FQNEAQ. J lost 4 bases, V lost 5 bases, and 12 bases had no gene match. CDR3 sequence reads: CASSPYSVLAGYNEQFF. In nucleotides, the CDR3 is TGTGCCAGCAGCCCTTACTCCGTGCTAGCGGGGTACAATGAGCAGTTCTTC.

V usage is TRBV5-6 and J usage is TRBJ2-3; 13 bases agree with TRBD2. The CDR3 runs 16 residues. The ends lost 4 bases at V and 4 bases at J; junction bases unmatched: 6. Germline values: CDR1 SGHDT, CDR2 YYEEEE. CDR3 coding DNA: TGTGCCAGCAGCATGTGGACTAGCGGGAGCGCAGATACGCAGTATTTT. Its translation: CASSMWTSGSADTQYF. Supplemented by reference TRBV5-6 and TRBJ2-3, the full variable domain reads DAGVTQSPTHLIKTRGQQVTLRCSPKSGHDTVSWYQQALGQGPQFIFQYYEEEERQRGNFPDRFSGHQFPNYSSELNVNALLLGDSALYLCASSMWTSGSADTQYFGPGTRLTVL.

The V gene is TRBV6-2 or TRBV6-3, the J gene TRBJ2-7, with TRBD2 identical over 8 bases. The ends lost 6 bases at V and 3 bases at J; junction bases unmatched: 16. This CDR3 region has 17 residues. Germline CDR1 reads MNHEY; CDR2 reads SVGEGT. DNA for the CDR3: TGTGCCAGCAGCCTTTCCGGGACTAGAAGTCTACTCTACGAGCAGTACTTC. It encodes CASSLSGTRSLLYEQYF.

The V call is TRBV5-1, the J call TRBJ1-5, with D maybe TRBD1 (6 bases). Germline V gene lookup returns CDR1 SGHRS and CDR2 YFSETQ. V dropped 4 bases and J dropped 7 bases, with 15 bases sitting between them. The CDR3 runs 14 residues. CDR3 sequence reads: CASSHRPGVQPQHF. CDR3 sequence (DNA): TGCGCCAGCAGCCACCGACCAGGGGTCCAGCCCCAGCATTTT.